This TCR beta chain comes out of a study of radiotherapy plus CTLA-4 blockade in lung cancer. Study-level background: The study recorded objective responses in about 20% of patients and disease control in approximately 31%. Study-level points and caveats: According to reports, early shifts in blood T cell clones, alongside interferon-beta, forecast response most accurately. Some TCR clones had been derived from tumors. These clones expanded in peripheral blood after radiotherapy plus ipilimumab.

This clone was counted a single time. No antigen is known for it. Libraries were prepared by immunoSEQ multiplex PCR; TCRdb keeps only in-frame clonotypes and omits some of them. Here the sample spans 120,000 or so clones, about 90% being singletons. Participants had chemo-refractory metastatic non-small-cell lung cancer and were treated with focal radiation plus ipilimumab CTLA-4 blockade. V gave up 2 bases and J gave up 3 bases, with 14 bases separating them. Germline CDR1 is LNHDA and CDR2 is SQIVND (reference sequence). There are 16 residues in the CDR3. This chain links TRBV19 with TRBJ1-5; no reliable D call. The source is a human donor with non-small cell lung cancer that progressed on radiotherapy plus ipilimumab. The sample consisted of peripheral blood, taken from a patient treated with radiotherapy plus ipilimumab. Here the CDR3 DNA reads TGTGCCAGTAGTATAAGTAGGGAGAACTTCAATCAGCCCCAGCATTTT. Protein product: CASSISRENFNQPQHF.